These 8 T cell receptor beta chains were sequenced from one sample in a study. Using its own MiXCR run on the 5' RACE reads, TCRdb lists one record per CDR3 protein. The sample yields about 43,000 distinct CDR3 sequences, roughly 20% seen once. Treg sorting used a CD4+CD25+CD127-/low gate. Sample: Tregs sorted from a lymph node. The source is a female donor with breast cancer.

This clonotype appeared a few times. The rearrangement links TRBV6-5 to TRBJ2-5, with no clear D. Trimming removed 5 bases from V and 0 bases from J, with 7 bases in between. Germline V gives CDR1 MNHEY, CDR2 SVGAGI. The CDR3 is made up of 13 amino acids. CDR3 in amino acids: CASSLHHQETQYF. DNA of the CDR3: TGTGCCAGCAGTCTCCACCACCAAGAGACCCAGTACTTC.

This clonotype was recorded at least ten times. As DNA, the CDR3 is TGCGCCAGCAGTGAGTCAGAGGCGCCAAGGGAGCAGTACTTC. Translating it yields CASSESEAPREQYF. The chain links TRBV10-2 to TRBJ2-7; D is unclear. The CDR3 is 14 amino acids. Trimming stripped 0 bases from V and 7 bases from J, with 13 bases between. Germline assignment: CDR1 WSHSY and CDR2 SAAADI.

This clonotype was observed at least ten times. V and J are TRBV5-1 and TRBJ2-5; D gene unclear. The germline V gene encodes CDR1 SGHRS and CDR2 YFSETQ. The CDR3 totals 14 residues. The V gene lost 0 bases and the J gene lost 5 bases, with 11 bases spanning the gap. The CDR3 region has the DNA TGCGCCAGCAGCTTGGAGGCTGGGCAGGAGACCCAGTACTTC. It is translated as CASSLEAGQETQYF.

In its sample, this clonotype was seen a few times. Here the CDR3 DNA reads TGTGCCAGCAGCTTGGCTGGGGGAAGTGAAAAACTGTTTTTT. Its protein product is CASSLAGGSEKLFF. This chain uses TRBV5-6 with TRBJ1-4; maybe TRBD1 (5 bases). CDR3 length equals 14 residues. Germline assignment: CDR1 SGHDT and CDR2 YYEEEE. V gave up 0 bases and J gave up 7 bases, with 10 bases separating them. The full variable domain, rest sourced from reference TRBV5-6 and TRBJ1-4, is DAGVTQSPTHLIKTRGQQVTLRCSPKSGHDTVSWYQQALGQGPQFIFQYYEEEERQRGNFPDRFSGHQFPNYSSELNVNALLLGDSALYLCASSLAGGSEKLFFGSGTQLSVL.

This clonotype appeared many times. The chain employs TRBV4-1 and TRBJ1-6; D gene uncertain. This CDR3 is built from 16 residues. Trimming cost V 0 bases and J 10 bases, with 16 bases left between them. Germline CDR1 and CDR2: MGHRA and YSYEKL. In DNA, the CDR3 is TGCGCCAGCAGCCAAGATCGTGGGGTGTTAGAATCACCCCTCCACTTT. It codes for CASSQDRGVLESPLHF.

This clonotype occurred a few times. V is TRBV4-1 and J is TRBJ2-7, with 10 bases that match TRBD2. The trim removed 8 bases at V and 2 bases at J, leaving 12 bases unmatched. This CDR3 region has 16 residues. Per the germline V gene, CDR1 is MGHRA and CDR2 is YSYEKL. The CDR3 region is CASGPPGLAPTYEQYF. The CDR3 bases are TGCGCCAGCGGCCCTCCGGGACTAGCGCCAACCTACGAGCAGTACTTC.

The table lists this clonotype with a few counts. The rearrangement links TRBV4-1 to TRBJ2-5; TRBD2 matches at 8 bases. Trimming took 2 bases from V and 5 from J; bases not matched to a gene: 7. The CDR3 spans 15 residues. The germline V gene encodes CDR1 MGHRA and CDR2 YSYEKL. CDR3 coding DNA: TGCGCCAGCAGCCAAACGAGCGGGAGTAGGGAGACCCAGTACTTC. Its translation: CASSQTSGSRETQYF.

This clonotype was observed once. This may be a read error: a much more frequent sequence differs by one nucleotide. V gene TRBV4-1 combines with J gene TRBJ2-1; TRBD2 matches at 8 bases. This CDR3 is built from 18 residues. V dropped 4 bases and J dropped 6; count of bases not matched to a gene: 17. The germline gives CDR1 MGHRA, CDR2 YSYEKL. The CDR3 nucleotides are TGCGCCAGCAGCCTGAATACTCGCGCGGGAGGAAACTGCAATGAGCAGTTCTTC. This gives the protein CASSLNTRAGGNCNEQFF.